This T cell receptor (beta chain) was profiled in a study of blood T cell repertoires in COVID-19. Study context: T cells, B-cell-depleted T cells, or PBMCs supplied cDNA or gDNA.

As handled by the study authors: How many nucleated cells were present was estimated from reference gene primer amplification. Sequenced by immunoSEQ multiplex PCR; TCRdb stores in-frame clones only, minus some. V and J calls and clone size are as listed in that table; D and trimming were resolved from the DNA. The sample gives about 110,000 clones, approximately 70% of which show up once; more than 1.5% is in the top ten. Germline values: CDR1 SGHRS, CDR2 YFSETQ. Trimming pared 0 bases from V and 6 bases from J, leaving 9 bases between. The CDR3 is made up of 14 amino acids. Sequencing used peripheral blood. The rearrangement joins TRBV5-1 to TRBJ2-2, with D perhaps TRBD1 (5 bases). The sequence was collected from a woman aged 40 to 50 with acute or convalescent COVID-19. The CDR3 is CASSLEAGSGELFF. CDR3 coding DNA: TGCGCCAGCAGCTTGGAGGCAGGGTCCGGGGAGCTGTTTTTT.